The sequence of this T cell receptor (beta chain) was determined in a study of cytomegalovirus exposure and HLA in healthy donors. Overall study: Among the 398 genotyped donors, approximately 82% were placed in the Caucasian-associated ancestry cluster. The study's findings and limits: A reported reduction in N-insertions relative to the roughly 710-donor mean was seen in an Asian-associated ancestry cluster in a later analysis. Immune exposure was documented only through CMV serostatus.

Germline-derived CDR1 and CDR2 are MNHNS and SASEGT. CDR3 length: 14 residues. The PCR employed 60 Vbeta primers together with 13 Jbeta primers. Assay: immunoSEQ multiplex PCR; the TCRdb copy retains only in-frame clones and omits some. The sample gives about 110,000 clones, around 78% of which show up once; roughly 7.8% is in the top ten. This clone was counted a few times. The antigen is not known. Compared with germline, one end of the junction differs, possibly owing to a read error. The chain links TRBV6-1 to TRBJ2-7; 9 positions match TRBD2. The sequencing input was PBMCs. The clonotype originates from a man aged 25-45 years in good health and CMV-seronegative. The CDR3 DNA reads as TGCGCCAAGAGGTCGCTAGCGGGGAGCTACGAGCAGTACTTC. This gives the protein CAKRSLAGSYEQYF.